Below, 12 T cell receptor beta chains from the same sample are listed, as sequenced in a study of T cell responses to AZD1222 COVID-19 vaccine. Here immunoSEQ multiplex PCR was the method, and the copy in TCRdb shows in-frame clones only, minus some. The profile shows 140,000 to 150,000 clones, 70% to 90% of them singletons. Sample: peripheral blood, taken on day 0 of AZD1222 vaccination. Source of these receptors: an adult in good health.

V gene TRBV18 combines with J gene TRBJ2-7; D may correspond to TRBD1 or TRBD2 (5 bases each). The V gene lost 1 base and the J gene lost 4 bases, with 11 bases spanning the gap. There are 14 residues in the CDR3. Germline-derived CDR1 and CDR2 are KGHSH and LQKENI. Written as DNA, the CDR3 is TGTGCCAGCTCACCACTTGGGACGGGTTACGAGCAGTACTTC. Amino acid sequence: CASSPLGTGYEQYF.

This chain links TRBV4-2 with TRBJ2-3; 12 bases align to TRBD2. After removal of 0 bases from V and 4 bases from J, the junction contained 5 bases not matched to a gene. CDR3 length: 17 residues. Germline CDR1 is LGHNA and CDR2 is YNFKEQ. The CDR3 loop reads CASSQEALAGGSDTQYF. Here the CDR3 DNA reads TGTGCCAGCAGCCAAGAAGCACTAGCGGGGGGTTCAGATACGCAGTATTTT.

DNA for the CDR3: TGTGCCACCAGTGATCCCCGTGCTAGCACAGATACGCAGTATTTT. Translation gives CATSDPRASTDTQYF. The V gene is TRBV24-1, the J gene TRBJ2-3; D ambiguous. V was clipped by 3 bases and J by 0 bases, with 9 bases between them. Germline lookup yields CDR1 KGHDR and CDR2 SFDVKD. The CDR3 length is 15 residues.

V and J are TRBV19 and TRBJ2-7; 7 bases agree with TRBD1. Germline loops: CDR1 LNHDA, CDR2 SQIVND (reference sequence). CDR3 size: 15 residues. J was trimmed by 3 bases and V by 6 bases; bases with no gene match: 11. CDR3 bases: TGTGCCAGTAGCACAGGGGTCCAACCTCACTACGAGCAGTACTTC. Translation: CASSTGVQPHYEQYF.

A few counts support this clone. The chain links TRBV6-1 to TRBJ1-3; no clear D. V shed 2 bases and J shed 0 bases, with 8 bases lying between them. Germline assignment: CDR1 MNHNS and CDR2 SASEGT. The CDR3 loop spans 15 amino acids. The CDR3 loop reads CASSEISSSGNTIYF. The CDR3 DNA follows: TGTGCCAGCAGTGAAATCTCAAGCTCTGGAAACACCATATATTTT.

This chain joins TRBV7-8 and TRBJ1-2, with TRBD1 matching over 9 bases. V trimming: 6 bases; J trimming: 12 bases; junction bases outside the gene matches: 17. Germline V gives CDR1 SGHVS, CDR2 FQNEAQ. This CDR3 contains 15 residues. CDR3 region: CASSLSRDRDPRNTF. Here the CDR3 DNA reads TGTGCCAGCAGTTTAAGCCGGGACAGGGACCCCAGAAACACCTTC.

The rearrangement uses TRBV3-1 (or the pseudogene TRBV3-2) and TRBJ2-1; possibly TRBD1 or TRBD2 for D (6 bases each). The CDR3 consists of 14 residues. V dropped 4 bases and J dropped 4 bases, with 11 bases sitting between them. CDR1 LGHDT and CDR2 YNNKEL come from the germline V gene (reference sequence). DNA for the CDR3: TGTGCCAGCAGCCCGGGGGCCTGGTACAATGAGCAGTTCTTC. This encodes CASSPGAWYNEQFF.

The chain uses TRBV6-1 and TRBJ1-5, with a tentative D call TRBD1 (5 bases). V dropped 1 base and J dropped 12 bases, with 7 bases sitting between them. This CDR3 is built from 11 residues. CDR1 is MNHNS and CDR2 is SASEGT in the germline V gene. The CDR3: CASSEGGVQHF. CDR3 nucleotides: TGTGCCAGCAGTGAAGGAGGGGTCCAGCATTTT.

The chain carries TRBV12-3 or TRBV12-4 and TRBJ2-1; the D gene could be TRBD1 or TRBD2 (6 bases each). This CDR3 is built from 13 residues. Trimming removed 6 bases from V and 8 bases from J, with 14 bases in between. CDR3 loop: CASSPGAWDEQFF. The CDR3 coding sequence is TGTGCCAGCAGCCCGGGGGCTTGGGATGAGCAGTTCTTC.

This chain uses TRBV10-2 with TRBJ1-1; the match to TRBD1 covers 8 bases. The germline CDR1 and CDR2 sequences are WSHSY and SAAADI. CDR3 size: 14 residues. The trim removed 7 bases at V and 5 bases at J, leaving 9 bases unmatched. CDR3 loop: CASTLTGVGTEAFF. CDR3 DNA sequence: TGCGCCAGCACCCTGACAGGGGTGGGAACTGAAGCTTTCTTT.

V is TRBV9 and J is TRBJ2-2; D is ambiguous. CDR1 and CDR2 (germline): SGDLS, YYNGEE. This CDR3 spans 13 amino acids. Deletions cut 0 bases from V and 4 bases from J, with 4 bases between. The CDR3 DNA reads as TGTGCCAGCAGCGTAGCTACCACCGGGGAGCTGTTTTTT. Residues: CASSVATTGELFF.

This chain uses TRBV4-2 with TRBJ2-1; 13 bases fit TRBD2. The CDR3 loop spans 16 amino acids. J was trimmed by 6 bases and V by 0 bases; bases with no gene match: 2. Germline V CDR1 and CDR2: LGHNA, YNFKEQ. CDR3 in amino acids: CASSQDTSGGANEQFF. Here the CDR3 DNA reads TGTGCCAGCAGCCAAGATACTAGCGGGGGGGCCAATGAGCAGTTCTTC.